This TCR beta chain was profiled in a study of T cell responses to AZD1222 COVID-19 vaccine. Sequencing was performed with immunoSEQ multiplex PCR; in TCRdb, only in-frame clones are kept and a portion is missing. The sample lists roughly 160,000 clones; about 91% were seen once. This clone has just one count. V gave up 5 bases and J gave up 4 bases, with 14 bases separating them. This CDR3 comprises 14 residues. CDR1 and CDR2 from the germline V gene are ENHRY and SYGVKD. The TCR sequence derives from an adult who received the AZD1222 COVID-19 vaccine. The material sequenced was peripheral blood, taken 28 days after the second AZD1222 dose. J is TRBJ1-2 and V is TRBV10-3; D is unclear. The CDR3 DNA is TGTGCCATCAGTATCGACGTGGGAGGCTATGGCTACACCTTC. This codes for CAISIDVGGYGYTF.